Listed below are T cell receptor beta chains from one sample, sequenced in a study of glioma-infiltrating T cells. TCRdb re-derived calls from the multiplex PCR reads in MiXCR, one entry per CDR3 protein. The sample carries about 210,000 distinct CDR3 sequences, over 25% recorded once. The sample consisted of glioma tissue, nonneoplastic brain tissue, or PBMCs (not recorded which). The receptor source for this set is a human donor with low-grade glioma or glioblastoma, undergoing nonglioma brain surgery, or in good health (not recorded which). The CDR3 runs from the conserved cysteine through the conserved F or W. Fields, in order: J gene, D gene, clone size, V gene, CDR3 DNA, CDR3 protein. A D gene is named only where the DNA matches it firmly. Expanded clones get a size class; other rows say once, few or many, or leave the size out.

>TRBJ1-1|TRBD1|.|TRBV27
TGTGCCAGCAGACCGGGACAGGGCCCGACCTCTGAAGCTTTCTTT
CASRPGQGPTSEAFF
>TRBJ1-1|TRBD1|many|TRBV7-2
TGTGCCAGCAGCTTAGTTGGGGGGGCAGGGGGATTGAACACTGAAGCTTTCTTT
CASSLVGGAGGLNTEAFF
>TRBJ2-3|TRBD2|.|TRBV19
TGTGCCAGTAGTAGTGCTAGCGGGAGTAGGCCAGATGCGCAGTACTTT
CASSSASGSRPDAQYF
>TRBJ2-3|TRBD2|many|TRBV6-2/TRBV6-3
TGTACCAGCAGTTACGTGGGCGGGAGGAAAACAGATACGCAGTATTTT
CTSSYVGGRKTDTQYF
>TRBJ2-7|.|many|TRBV10-3
TGTGCCATCACCTCTACCATACTTCTGGATGGGGCCGAGCAGTACTTC
CAITSTILLDGAEQYF
>TRBJ2-1|.|once|TRBV6-6
TGTGACAGCAGCCCGAAAGGGGATGAGCAGTTCTTC
CDSSPKGDEQFF
>TRBJ1-2|TRBD1|many|TRBV27
TGTGCCAGTAGTCCCCAAGCCTACGACAGGGGGCGCAACTATGGCTACACCTTC
CASSPQAYDRGRNYGYTF
>TRBJ1-5|TRBD1|.|TRBV5-8
TGTGCCAGCAGCCTAGGACAGGGGGCGGGTGGCAATCAGCCCCAGCATTTT
CASSLGQGAGGNQPQHF
>TRBJ2-3|.|many|TRBV19
TGTGCCAGTAGTATAAGGTCAGGGAGACGGAGCACAGATACGCAGTATTTT
CASSIRSGRRSTDTQYF
>TRBJ1-5|.|many|TRBV20-1
TGCAGTGCGAGTACAGGAGGCAAGGGCAATCAGCCCCAGCATTTT
CSASTGGKGNQPQHF
>TRBJ2-5|TRBD2|few|TRBV11-1
TGTGCCAGCAGCCGGGGACTAGAAGAGACCCAGTACTTC
CASSRGLEETQYF
>TRBJ1-5|.|.|TRBV6-2/TRBV6-3
TGTGCCAGTTACGGGGAACAGCCCCAGCATTTT
CASYGEQPQHF
>TRBJ2-1|.|many|TRBV6-1
TGTGCCAACAGTGGAGATTGGGGAGCCTACAATGAGCAGTTCTTC
CANSGDWGAYNEQFF
>TRBJ1-1|.|few|TRBV7-9
TGTGCCAGCAGCCCCCAGACAGCCACCCAAATACTGGACGCTTTCTTT
CASSPQTATQILDAFF
>TRBJ1-4|TRBD1|few|TRBV18
TGTGCCAGCTCTCTAAGCTTGGACAGGGGAGGTGAAAAACTGTTTTTT
CASSLSLDRGGEKLFF
>TRBJ2-7|TRBD2|many|TRBV20-1
TGCAGTGCCCCTTCTAGCGGGACCGTCTCGACCGAGCAGTACTTC
CSAPSSGTVSTEQYF
>TRBJ2-3|TRBD2|many|TRBV7-9
TGTGCCAGCAGCGATCTAGCGGGAGCAGATACGCAGTATTTT
CASSDLAGADTQYF
>TRBJ2-3|.|.|TRBV7-9
.
CASSFYICSARSGTTDTQYF
>TRBJ2-5|.|many|TRBV6-2/TRBV6-3
TGTGCCAGCAGGGAAACCCGGACAGAGACCCAGTACTTC
CASRETRTETQYF
>TRBJ2-5|TRBD2|many|TRBV2
TGTGCCAGCACCGAATCCAGGGCGGGGGCCCAGTACTTC
CASTESRAGAQYF
>TRBJ2-7|TRBD2|.|TRBV7-2
TGTGCCAGCAGGTTAGCGGGAGCGGCCGAGCAGTACTTC
CASRLAGAAEQYF
>TRBJ2-7|TRBD1|many|TRBV12-3/TRBV12-4
TGTGCCAGCAGTACGACAGGGGGCCCCTACGAGCAGTACTTC
CASSTTGGPYEQYF
>TRBJ2-7|TRBD2|many|TRBV6-1
TGTGCCAGCAGTGAGACGGGAGGGCCCGAGCAGTACTTC
CASSETGGPEQYF
>TRBJ1-5|.|few|TRBV4-1
TGCGCCAGCAGCCAAGATCAGGCGTCAGATGCGTCGCCCCAGCATTTT
CASSQDQASDASPQHF
>TRBJ2-7|.|many|TRBV4-3
TGCGCCAGCAGCCAAGATAGCAGCAGCTCCTACGAGCAGTACTTC
CASSQDSSSSYEQYF
>TRBJ1-1|.|many|TRBV7-9
TGTGCCAGCAGCATACAGACAGACACTGAAGCTTTCTTT
CASSIQTDTEAFF
>TRBJ1-1|.|few|TRBV19
TGTGCCAGTACCACGGACACTTGGGGAACTGAAGCTTTCTTT
CASTTDTWGTEAFF
>TRBJ2-3|TRBD1|.|TRBV12-3/TRBV12-4
TGTGCCAGCAGGGGGACAGGGGTTAATACGCAGTATTTT
CASRGTGVNTQYF
>TRBJ1-5|TRBD1|many|TRBV20-1
TGCAGTGCTATACTACAGGGGGGCAGCAATCAGCCCCAGCATTTT
CSAILQGGSNQPQHF
>TRBJ2-3|.|many|TRBV7-2
TGTGCCAGCAGCTTAGGTACGCGCACAGATACGCAGTATTTT
CASSLGTRTDTQYF
>TRBJ2-5|TRBD2|.|TRBV4-2
TGTGCCAGCAGCCTCGGGACTAACGAGGAAGAGACCCAGTACTTC
CASSLGTNEEETQYF
>TRBJ1-1|.|.|TRBV6-4
TGTGCCAGCAGTGAAATGAGCGACACTGAAGCTTTCTTT
CASSEMSDTEAFF
>TRBJ2-3|.|many|TRBV7-2
TGTGCCAGCAGCTTCTTCACAGATACGCAGTATTTT
CASSFFTDTQYF
>TRBJ2-1|.|.|TRBV11-3
TGTGCCAGCAGCGGTAAAAGAGGCAACAATGAGCAGTTCTTC
CASSGKRGNNEQFF
>TRBJ2-3|TRBD2|.|TRBV18
TGTGCCAGCTCACTTCTAGCGGGAGGCAACACAGATACGCAGTATTTT
CASSLLAGGNTDTQYF
>TRBJ2-1|.|medium-sized|TRBV6-2/TRBV6-3
TGTGCCAGCAGTTACTCGTTGCTAGCTTTGGATGAGCAGTTCTTC
CASSYSLLALDEQFF
>TRBJ2-5|TRBD1|few|TRBV29-1
TGCAGCGTTGAAATAGGCGGGGACAGGGTTGAGACCCAGTACTTC
CSVEIGGDRVETQYF
>TRBJ2-1|.|.|TRBV11-2
TGTGCCAGCAGCTTAGCGGGAGCTCAGGGCAATGAGCAGTTCTTC
CASSLAGAQGNEQFF
>TRBJ2-1|.|.|TRBV5-4
TGTGCCAGCAGCTTGTCGGATGGGCAGTTCTTC
CASSLSDGQFF
>TRBJ2-7|.|many|TRBV6-2/TRBV6-3
TGTGCCAGCAGCCGTCACTACGAGCAGTACTTC
CASSRHYEQYF
>TRBJ1-2|.|.|TRBV27
TGTGCCGCACGACCAAGTTTGGCCCAAGGCTACACCTTC
CAARPSLAQGYTF
>TRBJ2-3|TRBD2|few|TRBV10-3
TGTGCCATCAGGCCAACGGGACTAGCGGGGTTCTCAGATACGCAGTATTTT
CAIRPTGLAGFSDTQYF
>TRBJ2-7|TRBD2|many|TRBV20-1
TGCAGTGCTACGACTAGCGCTTACGAGCAGTACTTC
CSATTSAYEQYF
>TRBJ2-7|TRBD1|many|TRBV7-2
TGTGCCAGCAGCCTCGGACGGGACAGTAGTTACGAGCAGTACTTC
CASSLGRDSSYEQYF
>TRBJ2-3|.|once|TRBV11-2
TGTGCCAGAAGCAAAAGCGGCACAGATACGCAGTATTTT
CARSKSGTDTQYF
>TRBJ2-5|.|many|TRBV2
TGTGCCACCAAAGGGTGGGAGACCCAGTACTTC
CATKGWETQYF
>TRBJ2-3|TRBD2|many|TRBV7-2
TGTGCCAGCAGCCTCAGCGGGATAACCACAGATACGCAGTATTTT
CASSLSGITTDTQYF
>TRBJ1-3|.|many|TRBV7-2
TGTGCCAGCGGGCCCACTAGGGACTCTGGAAACACCATATATTTT
CASGPTRDSGNTIYF
>TRBJ2-1|.|many|TRBV24-1
TGTGCCACCAGTGATTCATACGTGGGCCGGAGCTCCTACAATGAGCAGTTCTTC
CATSDSYVGRSSYNEQFF
>TRBJ2-1|.|few|TRBV4-2
TGTGCCAGCAGCGCGCCACCAGGGCAGGGGGGATCCTACAATGAGCAGTTCTTC
CASSAPPGQGGSYNEQFF